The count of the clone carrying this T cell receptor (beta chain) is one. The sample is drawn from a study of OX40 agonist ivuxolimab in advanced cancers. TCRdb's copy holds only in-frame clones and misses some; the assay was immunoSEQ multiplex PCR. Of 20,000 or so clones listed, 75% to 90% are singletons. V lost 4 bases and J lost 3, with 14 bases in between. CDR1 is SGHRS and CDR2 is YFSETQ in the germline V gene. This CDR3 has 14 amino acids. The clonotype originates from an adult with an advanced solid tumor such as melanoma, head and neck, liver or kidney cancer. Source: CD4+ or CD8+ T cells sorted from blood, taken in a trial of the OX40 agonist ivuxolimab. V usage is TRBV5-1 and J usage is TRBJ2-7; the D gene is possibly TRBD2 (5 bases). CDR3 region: CASSAYGEYYEQYF. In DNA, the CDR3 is TGCGCCAGCAGCGCATACGGGGAATACTACGAGCAGTACTTC.